This T cell receptor beta chain was retrieved from a study of CD8 T cells in Susac syndrome. Per germline, CDR1 SGHVS and CDR2 FQNEAQ. Deletions cut 2 bases from V and 3 bases from J, with 7 bases between. The CDR3 length is 13 residues. About 0.5 to 1 ug RNA was reverse transcribed with random hexamers. In TCRdb, the immunoSEQ multiplex PCR reads were re-called with MiXCR into one record per CDR3 protein. Of 150,000 to 180,000 distinct CDR3 sequences listed, over 85% were seen once; the top ten hold roughly 0.21%. Sequencing of TCR beta covered CD8+ and CD4+ T cells obtained from blood. The multiple sclerosis control group was made up of treatment-naive patients with stable or active relapsing-remitting disease.

This chain connects TRBV7-8 to TRBJ1-2; no clear D gene. The sample comprised CD8+ T cells from PBMCs. The TCR sequence derives from a human donor with multiple sclerosis. In nucleotides, the CDR3 is TGTGCCAGCAGCTTAAACCTGGACTATGGCTACACCTTC. It yields the protein CASSLNLDYGYTF. The full variable domain, completed using reference TRBV7-8 and TRBJ1-2, is GAGVSQSPRYKVAKRGQDVALRCDPISGHVSLFWYQQALGQGPEFLTYFQNEAQLDKSGLPSDRFFAERPEGSVSTLKIQRTQQEDSAVYLCASSLNLDYGYTFGSGTRLTVV.